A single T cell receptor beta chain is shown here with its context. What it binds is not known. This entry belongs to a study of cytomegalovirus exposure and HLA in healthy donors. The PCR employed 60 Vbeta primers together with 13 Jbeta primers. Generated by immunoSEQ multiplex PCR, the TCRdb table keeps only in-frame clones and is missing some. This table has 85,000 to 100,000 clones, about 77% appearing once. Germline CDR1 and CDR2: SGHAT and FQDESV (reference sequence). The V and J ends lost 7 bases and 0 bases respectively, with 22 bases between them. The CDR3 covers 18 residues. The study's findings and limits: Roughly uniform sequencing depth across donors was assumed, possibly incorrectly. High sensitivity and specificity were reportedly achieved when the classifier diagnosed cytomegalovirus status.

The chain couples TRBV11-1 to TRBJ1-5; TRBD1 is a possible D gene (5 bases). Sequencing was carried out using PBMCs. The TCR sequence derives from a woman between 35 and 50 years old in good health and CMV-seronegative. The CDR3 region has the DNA TGTGCCAGCACCTATCGGAGACAGATCTTTTATAGCAATCAGCCCCAGCATTTT. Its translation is CASTYRRQIFYSNQPQHF.